This T cell receptor beta chain was captured in a study of STAT5B mutations in CD4+ large granular lymphocyte leukemia. For the study at large: The CDR3 'QG' motif was associated with a particular HLA allele among healthy donors. Points from the study as a whole: Without HLA matching, higher CD4+ than CD8+ T-LGLL clonality could reflect small sample size. No patients shared main leukemic clonotypes, though 20% to 25% appeared at low frequency elsewhere. 8/27 top patient clones versus 2/35 control clones were TRBV06-family.

Libraries were prepared by immunoSEQ multiplex PCR; TCRdb keeps only in-frame clonotypes and omits some of them. The repertoire consists of about 20,000 clones, with around 80% occurring once and the leading ten covering 8.6%. Trimming took 3 bases from V and 4 from J, leaving 16 bases between them. Germline values: CDR1 MDHEN, CDR2 SYDVKM. CDR3 length equals 15 residues. Notes on this clone: As yet, its antigen is unknown.

The TCR was taken from a human donor in good health. V and J are TRBV28 and TRBJ2-7; D is perhaps TRBD2 (6 bases). The sample was CD4+ T cells from blood buffy coats. CDR3 in DNA: TGTGCCAGCAGTTTTAATGGAGGGGCTATTTACGAGCAGTACTTC. Encoded protein: CASSFNGGAIYEQYF.